This is a list of T cell receptor beta chains from one sample in a study of CD8 T cells in Susac syndrome. MiXCR, applied by TCRdb to the immunoSEQ multiplex PCR reads, yields one record per CDR3 protein. This sample yields about 130,000 distinct CDR3 sequences, of which about 93% are seen a single time; 0.087% belongs to the top ten. The specimen sequenced was CD4+ T cells from PBMCs. Receptors originate from a human donor in good health. Each CDR3 is given with its conserved first and last residue. A D gene is named only where the DNA matches it firmly. Expanded clones get a size class; other rows say once, few or many, or leave the size out.

TRBJ2-5 | . | TRBV18 | . | TGTGCCAGCTCACCTCTGGAAGAGACCCAGTACTTC | CASSPLEETQYF
TRBJ1-1 | TRBD1 | TRBV3-1 | . | TGTGCCAGCAGCCAAGAGCGTGGGACAGTTAACACTGAAGCTTTCTTT | CASSQERGTVNTEAFF
TRBJ1-1 | . | TRBV15 | . | TGTGCCACCAGCAACACCGGGACTGAAGCTTTCTTT | CATSNTGTEAFF
TRBJ1-1 | . | TRBV20-1 | . | TGCAGTGCCTACAGGGACCACACTGAAGCTTTCTTT | CSAYRDHTEAFF
TRBJ2-4 | TRBD1 | TRBV6-2/TRBV6-3 | . | TGTGCCAGCAGTTACAGTAGGGGACAGGGGAAGGCCAAAAACATTCAGTACTTC | CASSYSRGQGKAKNIQYF
TRBJ1-5 | . | TRBV2 | . | TGTGCCAGCAGTGAGGCAGGGCTCAATCAGCCCCAGCATTTT | CASSEAGLNQPQHF
TRBJ2-2 | . | TRBV5-6 | once | TGTGCCAGCAGCTTGGACGGACCGGCGAACACCGGGGAGCTGTTTTTT | CASSLDGPANTGELFF
TRBJ2-1 | . | TRBV20-1 | . | TGCAGTGCTAGTACCAGGGACGTCTCCTACAATGAGCAGTTCTTC | CSASTRDVSYNEQFF
TRBJ2-7 | . | TRBV13 | . | TGTGCCAGCAGCTTATCCCGAATCCACGAGCAGTACTTC | CASSLSRIHEQYF
TRBJ2-1 | TRBD2 | TRBV7-6 | . | TGTGCCAGCAGCTTAGGGGCCGGGAGGGGGTACCATGAGCAGTTCTTC | CASSLGAGRGYHEQFF
TRBJ1-2 | . | TRBV7-9 | . | TGTGCCAGCAGCACCCGGACAGCTAACTATGGCTACACCTTC | CASSTRTANYGYTF
TRBJ1-1 | . | TRBV20-1 | . | TGCAGTGCTAGAGGATTCGCTGCGGACACTGAAGCTTTCTTT | CSARGFAADTEAFF
TRBJ2-7 | TRBD1 | TRBV29-1 | . | TGCAGCGTTTCCCGACAGGGTTCCTACGAGCAGTACTTC | CSVSRQGSYEQYF
TRBJ2-1 | . | TRBV25-1 | . | TGTGCCAGCGATGGGGGGTTATCCTACAATGAGCAGTTCTTC | CASDGGLSYNEQFF
TRBJ1-2 | TRBD1 | TRBV29-1 | . | TGCAGCGTTTATACGGGACAGGGGCATGGCTACACCTTC | CSVYTGQGHGYTF
TRBJ1-1 | . | TRBV7-2 | . | TGTGCCAGCAGCTTAGGCGGATTCAGTGAGGACACTGAAGCTTTCTTT | CASSLGGFSEDTEAFF
TRBJ1-1 | . | TRBV7-8 | . | TGTGCCAGCAGCCTAATGGGGAACACTGAAGCTTTCTTT | CASSLMGNTEAFF
TRBJ2-3 | . | TRBV12-3/TRBV12-4 | . | TGTGCCAGCAGCCCCGGACGTTTTTTGGTCACAGATACGCAGTATTTT | CASSPGRFLVTDTQYF
TRBJ2-2 | TRBD2 | TRBV7-9 | once | TGTGCCAGCAGCTTATTCGTAGCGGGCGGTTTCGGGGAGCTGTTTTTT | CASSLFVAGGFGELFF
TRBJ1-2 | . | TRBV28 | . | TGTGCCAGCAGCCGCGGGGCCAACTATGGCTACACCTTC | CASSRGANYGYTF
TRBJ1-1 | . | TRBV5-1 | . | TGCGCCAGCAGCCTTGGGGACGGGGATGAAGCTTTCTTT | CASSLGDGDEAFF
TRBJ2-5 | . | TRBV3-1 | once | TGTGCCAGCAGCCAAGGTAGAGAGACCCAGTACTTC | CASSQGRETQYF
TRBJ2-7 | TRBD1 | TRBV5-1 | . | TGCGCCAGCAGCCCGGGACAGGGTCTCTACGAGCAGTACTTC | CASSPGQGLYEQYF
TRBJ1-2 | . | TRBV15 | . | TGTGCCACCAGCAGAGATTGGCGGGCCCGCTATGACGGCTACACCTTC | CATSRDWRARYDGYTF
TRBJ2-1 | . | TRBV29-1 | . | TGCAGCGCCGTCGACCCCCGGGACAACCCATACAATGAGCAGTTCTTC | CSAVDPRDNPYNEQFF
TRBJ1-2 | . | TRBV10-3 | once | TGTGCCATCAGTGAGTCCGGGGGTGACTATGGCTACACCTTC | CAISESGGDYGYTF
TRBJ1-2 | . | TRBV10-2 | . | TGCGCCAGCAGTGAGGACCCCGACTATGGCTACACCTTC | CASSEDPDYGYTF